A single sample is the source of the 32 T cell receptor beta chains below, sequenced in a study of cytomegalovirus exposure and HLA in healthy donors. With 60 Vbeta and 13 Jbeta primers, the PCR was carried out. Measured with immunoSEQ multiplex PCR; TCRdb has only the in-frame clones, and not every one. Of 95,000 to 110,000 clones in the sample, 78% were seen once. Sequenced sample: PBMCs. These receptors were taken from a woman between 40 and 50 years old in good health and CMV-seronegative.

Here the CDR3 DNA reads TGTGCCAGCACTTCGACTGAGCGCGAGACCCAGTACTTC. Its protein product is CASTSTERETQYF. This chain connects TRBV6-5 to TRBJ2-5; D not certain. V was shortened by 7 bases and J by 5 bases, with 14 bases between the two germline ends. The CDR3 length is 13 residues. Germline CDR1 is MNHEY and CDR2 is SVGAGI.

The chain joins TRBV28 to TRBJ1-1; D call uncertain. There are 14 residues in the CDR3. V was trimmed by 5 bases and J by 5 bases, leaving 15 bases between them. Germline-derived CDR1 and CDR2 are MDHEN and SYDVKM. DNA for the CDR3: TGTGCCAGCAGTCCCCCGGGTCCGAGGACTGAAGCTTTCTTT. Its translation: CASSPPGPRTEAFF.

This clone occurred once. V usage is TRBV11-2 and J usage is TRBJ1-1; D call uncertain. Germline V gene lookup returns CDR1 SGHAT and CDR2 FQNNGV. Trimming cost V 2 bases and J 3 bases, with 7 bases left between them. There are 13 residues in the CDR3. The DNA for the CDR3 is TGTGCCAGCAGCTTAATCAGTGACACTGAAGCTTTCTTT. As protein: CASSLISDTEAFF.

This clone has just a few counts. The chain employs TRBV6-5 and TRBJ1-2; 7 nucleotides line up with TRBD1. Germline trimming cut 5 bases from V and 8 bases from J; bases unmatched to any gene: 5. Germline CDR1 reads MNHEY; CDR2 reads SVGAGI. The CDR3 runs 12 residues. CDR3 sequence reads: CASSVKGGGYTF. CDR3 DNA sequence: TGTGCCAGCAGTGTAAAAGGGGGCGGCTACACCTTC.

This rearrangement joins TRBV18 to TRBJ1-1; D possibly corresponds to TRBD1 (5 bases). This CDR3 contains 13 residues. The V and J ends lost 5 bases and 7 bases respectively, with 14 bases between them. In germline, CDR1 is KGHSH, CDR2 LQKENI. This CDR3 is CASSGVQEIEAFF. The CDR3 DNA sequence: TGTGCCAGCTCAGGAGTACAGGAGATTGAAGCTTTCTTT.

The V call is TRBV7-9, the J call TRBJ2-1, with D perhaps matching TRBD1 (6 bases). Trimming stripped 7 bases from V and 6 bases from J, with 19 bases between. Per the germline V gene, CDR1 is SEHNR and CDR2 is FQNEAQ (reference sequence). This CDR3 is built from 15 residues. CDR3 sequence (DNA): TGTGCCAGCACAAACCACAGGGAAGGGGGCAATGAGCAGTTCTTC. The encoded protein is CASTNHREGGNEQFF.

The genes are TRBV6-4 and TRBJ2-7; 13 bases map to TRBD2. CDR3 length equals 14 residues. Unmatched junction bases numbered 6, after V lost 8 bases and J lost 5 bases. Germline V lookup: CDR1 MRHNA, CDR2 SNTAGT. CDR3 DNA: TGTGCCAGCGGACTAGCGGGAGCTCCCGACGAGCAGTACTTC. Translation: CASGLAGAPDEQYF.

The genes are TRBV6-5 and TRBJ2-2; 8 bases line up with TRBD1. The CDR3 is made up of 16 amino acids. The germline V gene has CDR1 MNHEY and CDR2 SVGAGI. Trimming took 4 bases from V and 2 from J; bases not matched to a gene: 6. The CDR3 DNA is TGTGCCAGCAGTTTATTACAGGGGGTCAACACCGGGGAGCTGTTTTTT. Amino acid sequence: CASSLLQGVNTGELFF.

This chain connects TRBV7-8 to TRBJ1-4, with D uncertain. Germline lookup yields CDR1 SGHVS and CDR2 FQNEAQ. V was pared by 4 bases and J by 10 bases, with 28 bases between. The CDR3 is made up of 18 amino acids. The CDR3 loop reads CASSSRVDSKRIRGKLFF. The CDR3 region has the DNA TGTGCCAGCAGCTCCAGAGTTGACTCCAAGCGTATTAGAGGAAAACTGTTTTTT.

The CDR3, as DNA: TGTGCCAGCAGCCTAAGCGGGAGCTCCTACAATGAGCAGTTCTTC. This codes for CASSLSGSSYNEQFF. The rearrangement uses TRBV7-8 and TRBJ2-1, with 8 bases that match TRBD2. The ends lost 5 bases at V and 0 bases at J; junction bases unmatched: 3. The CDR3 runs to 15 residues. Germline values: CDR1 SGHVS, CDR2 FQNEAQ.

V and J are TRBV27 and TRBJ2-2; maybe TRBD2 (5 bases). Germline loops: CDR1 MNHEY, CDR2 SMNVEV (reference sequence). The CDR3 is made up of 16 amino acids. The V end was cut by 5 bases, the J end by 0 bases, with 13 bases between. CDR3 loop: CASSIFSGANTGELFF. DNA for the CDR3: TGTGCCAGCAGTATCTTCTCCGGGGCGAACACCGGGGAGCTGTTTTTT.

This chain connects TRBV14 to TRBJ2-7; TRBD1 is a possible D gene (5 bases). CDR1 and CDR2 (germline): SGHDN, FVKESK. This CDR3 has 12 residues. V was cut by 2 bases and J by 3 bases, with 5 bases left in between. The CDR3 nucleotides read TGTGCCAGCAGCCAACAGGGCTACGAGCAGTACTTC. Residues: CASSQQGYEQYF.

This clone has only a few counts. This chain joins TRBV5-4 and TRBJ1-1; D gene unclear. Germline lookup yields CDR1 SGHNT and CDR2 YYREEE (reference sequence). Trimming shortened V by 7 bases and J by 1 base, and 8 bases separated the two germline ends. The CDR3 is 12 residues long. DNA of the CDR3: TGTGCCAGCGGAGGACCGAACACTGAAGCTTTCTTT. Residues: CASGGPNTEAFF.

The chain couples TRBV4-2 to TRBJ2-1; 7 nucleotides line up with TRBD2. Germline V gene data show CDR1 as LGHNA and CDR2 as YNFKEQ. This CDR3 contains 16 residues. J was trimmed by 6 bases and V by 5 bases; bases with no gene match: 13. The CDR3 DNA sequence: TGTGCCAGCAGCACGGCCATTTGGGAGGGCCGCAATGAGCAGTTCTTC. Translating it yields CASSTAIWEGRNEQFF.

This chain uses TRBV6-5 with TRBJ2-2; D is undetermined. This CDR3 has 14 amino acids. CDR1 is MNHEY, CDR2 SVGAGI, per germline. V was shortened by 5 bases and J by 5 bases, with 12 bases between the two germline ends. For the CDR3, the DNA is TGTGCCAGCAGTCGGCTTCGGCGGACCGGGGAGCTGTTTTTT. It is translated as CASSRLRRTGELFF.

This sequence joins TRBV10-3 and TRBJ2-7, with D hard to call. V was shortened by 0 bases and J by 4 bases, with 10 bases between the two germline ends. The CDR3 has 14 amino acids. Germline V gene lookup returns CDR1 ENHRY and CDR2 SYGVKD. CDR3 loop: CAISESNLRYEQYF. CDR3 nucleotide sequence: TGTGCCATCAGTGAGTCTAATCTCCGGTACGAGCAGTACTTC.

The J gene is TRBJ2-1, the V gene TRBV28; 10 nucleotides align to TRBD2. The CDR3 consists of 14 residues. Germline V CDR1 and CDR2: MDHEN, SYDVKM. The V segment lost 5 bases and the J segment 8 bases; nucleotides outside the gene matches: 6. CDR3 in DNA: TGTGCCAGCAGTCTAGCGGGAGTAATCGATGAGCAGTTCTTC. Translating gives CASSLAGVIDEQFF.

This clone was counted between two and nine times. The chain uses TRBV10-3 and TRBJ2-3; 8 bases fit TRBD2. CDR1 and CDR2 (germline): ENHRY, SYGVKD. The CDR3 runs to 17 residues. J lost 4 bases, V lost 0 bases, and 9 bases had no gene match. This CDR3 reads CAISESRAGVSADTQYF. CDR3 bases: TGTGCCATCAGTGAGTCGCGAGCGGGAGTGTCTGCAGATACGCAGTATTTT.

The V call is TRBV7-9, the J call TRBJ2-7; 7 bases line up with TRBD2. The trim removed 0 bases at V and 7 bases at J, leaving 6 bases unmatched. There are 14 residues in the CDR3. Germline-derived CDR1 and CDR2 are SEHNR and FQNEAQ (reference sequence). CDR3 loop: CASSLALGGREQYF. CDR3 nucleotide sequence: TGTGCCAGCAGCTTAGCGCTTGGCGGGAGAGAGCAGTACTTC.

The chain is built from TRBV7-3 and TRBJ2-1; D may be TRBD2 (5 bases). Trimming stripped 5 bases from V and 8 bases from J, with 19 bases between. Germline V CDR1 and CDR2: SGHTA, FQGTGA. This CDR3 has 15 amino acids. CDR3 in amino acids: CASSEGTSNGDEQFF. DNA for the CDR3: TGTGCCAGCAGCGAAGGTACTAGTAACGGCGATGAGCAGTTCTTC.

This clone was detected only a few times. The chain uses TRBV9 and TRBJ2-3; D might be TRBD2 (6 bases). Germline V CDR1 and CDR2: SGDLS, YYNGEE. V was trimmed by 2 bases and J by 2 bases, leaving 12 bases between them. This CDR3 contains 15 residues. CDR3 coding DNA: TGTGCCAGCAGCGTTTCCGGGAGCACCACAGATACGCAGTATTTT. Its translation is CASSVSGSTTDTQYF.

J is TRBJ2-1 and V is TRBV15; D not resolved. The CDR3 spans 13 residues. Germline-derived CDR1 and CDR2 are LNHNV and YYDKDF (reference sequence). Between the trimmed V and J ends, which lost 1 base and 4 bases, there was a span of 5 bases. The chain's CDR3 is CATSRARYNEQFF. For the CDR3, the DNA is TGTGCCACCAGCAGAGCCCGTTACAATGAGCAGTTCTTC.

V gene TRBV27 combines with J gene TRBJ2-2; 10 bases agree with TRBD2. This CDR3 comprises 15 residues. Per the germline V gene, CDR1 is MNHEY and CDR2 is SMNVEV (reference sequence). V shed 5 bases, J shed 7 bases, and the junction held 7 bases outside the gene matches. CDR3 residues: CASSIGTSVVGELFF. The CDR3 DNA is TGTGCCAGCAGTATCGGGACTAGCGTTGTCGGGGAGCTGTTTTTT.

J is TRBJ1-2 and V is TRBV7-9, with 8 nucleotides matching TRBD1. The CDR3 sequence is 15 residues long. CDR1 is SEHNR, CDR2 FQNEAQ, per germline (reference sequence). After removal of 4 bases from V and 8 bases from J, the junction contained 12 bases not matched to a gene. CDR3 coding DNA: TGTGCCAGCAGCTACGTACAGGGGGTCTGGCAGGGCTACACCTTC. This translates into CASSYVQGVWQGYTF.

The chain uses TRBV28 and TRBJ2-7, with 10 bases lining up with TRBD1. The CDR3 is made up of 18 amino acids. CDR1 and CDR2 (germline): MDHEN, SYDVKM. The J segment lost 7 bases and the V segment lost 6 bases, leaving 21 bases of the junction unmatched. The CDR3: CASREETAGQGGLGEQYF. The CDR3 coding sequence is TGTGCCAGCAGGGAAGAAACCGCCGGACAGGGGGGACTCGGGGAGCAGTACTTC.

The chain is built from TRBV28 and TRBJ2-3; 8 bases are shared with TRBD2. The V gene's germline CDR1 is MDHEN and CDR2 SYDVKM. The ends lost 1 base at V and 2 bases at J; junction bases unmatched: 8. This CDR3 spans 17 amino acids. CDR3 sequence (DNA): TGTGCCAGCAGTTTATTAGGGAGCGGGAGCGTCACAGATACGCAGTATTTT. Amino acids: CASSLLGSGSVTDTQYF.

CDR3 region: CASSRTAISGSGTGELFF. CDR3 bases: TGTGCCAGCAGCCGGACGGCCATTAGCGGGAGCGGCACCGGGGAGCTGTTTTTT. The chain couples TRBV9 to TRBJ2-2; 9 positions agree with TRBD2. There are 18 residues in the CDR3. With 4 bases clipped from V and 4 bases from J, the junction kept 14 bases outside the gene matches. In germline, CDR1 is SGDLS, CDR2 YYNGEE.

The chain has TRBV19 and TRBJ2-6; 7 bases are shared with TRBD2. Trimming took 6 bases from V and 1 from J; bases not matched to a gene: 9. The CDR3 loop spans 17 amino acids. Germline CDR1 is LNHDA and CDR2 is SQIVND (reference sequence). The CDR3 DNA reads as TGTGCCAGTAGCGGGAGGACCCATGAATCTGGGGCCAACGTCCTGACTTTC. Its translation is CASSGRTHESGANVLTF.

The chain employs TRBV12-5 and TRBJ2-1, with 14 bases fitting TRBD2. Germline V lookup: CDR1 LGHNT, CDR2 FRNRAP. Trimming took 5 bases from V and 8 from J; bases not matched to a gene: 5. The CDR3 length is 15 residues. CDR3 protein: CASGEGLAGAHEQFF. Here the CDR3 DNA reads TGTGCTAGTGGTGAGGGACTAGCGGGAGCCCATGAGCAGTTCTTC.

The chain has TRBV5-1 and TRBJ2-1; 8 bases align to TRBD1. The V gene end was trimmed by 1 base and the J gene end by 7 bases; junction bases not matched to a gene: 4. Looked up from germline, CDR1 is SGHRS and CDR2 is YFSETQ. CDR3 length: 14 amino acids. The CDR3 here is CASSLTRGLNEQFF. CDR3 coding DNA: TGCGCCAGCAGCTTGACCAGGGGGCTAAATGAGCAGTTCTTC.

J is TRBJ1-5 and V is TRBV27; D call uncertain. The germline V and J ends were trimmed by 11 bases and 2 bases, with 13 bases remaining between them. The CDR3 has 13 amino acids. Germline V CDR1 and CDR2: MNHEY, SMNVEV (reference sequence). The CDR3 spells CASGATGNQPQHF. CDR3 nucleotides: TGTGCCTCCGGCGCGACTGGCAATCAGCCCCAGCATTTT.

This chain links TRBV19 with TRBJ2-1; 8 bases line up with TRBD2. CDR1 and CDR2 (germline): LNHDA, SQIVND (reference sequence). This CDR3 has 15 residues. With 5 bases clipped from V and 4 bases from J, the junction kept 7 bases outside the gene matches. The CDR3 sequence is CASSLREDVYNEQFF. CDR3 nucleotides: TGTGCCAGTAGTTTGCGGGAGGACGTTTACAATGAGCAGTTCTTC.